Sequencing of this T cell receptor beta chain was carried out in a study of T cells after yellow fever vaccination. Broader study findings: Post-booster repertoires again held most primary-vaccination clones (around 95% CD4, 88% CD8). There was a small share of clonotypes that showed up in both the CD4 and CD8 compartments.

TCRdb redid the calling of the 5' RACE reads with MiXCR, one entry per CDR3 protein. The sample lists 100,000 to 150,000 distinct CDR3 sequences; roughly 10% were seen once. This clonotype was seen more than once but under ten times. What it binds is not known. This CDR3 has 14 amino acids. Trimming took 3 bases from V and 3 from J; bases not matched to a gene: 8. From germline, CDR1 is SQVTM and CDR2 ANQGSEA. The chain carries TRBV29-1 and TRBJ2-7; 7 nucleotides line up with TRBD2. The sequence derives from a man aged 18 to 29 who received the YFV17D yellow fever vaccine. This sample comprised CD8+ T cells sorted from PBMCs, obtained on the day of the yellow fever booster vaccination. CDR3 loop: CSVDDGGSSYEQYF. The CDR3 coding sequence is TGCAGCGTTGACGACGGGGGGTCTAGCTACGAGCAGTACTTC.